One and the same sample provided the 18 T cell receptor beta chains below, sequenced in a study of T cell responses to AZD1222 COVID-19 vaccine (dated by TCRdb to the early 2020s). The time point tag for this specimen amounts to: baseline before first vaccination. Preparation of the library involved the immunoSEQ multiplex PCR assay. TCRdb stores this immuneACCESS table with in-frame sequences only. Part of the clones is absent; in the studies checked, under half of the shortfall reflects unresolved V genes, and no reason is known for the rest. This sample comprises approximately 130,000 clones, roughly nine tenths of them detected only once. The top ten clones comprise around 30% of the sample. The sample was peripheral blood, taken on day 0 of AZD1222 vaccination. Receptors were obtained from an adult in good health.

The CDR3 sequence is CASSQDATGTEAFF. CDR3 coding DNA: TGCGCCAGCAGCCAGGACGCCACCGGGACAGAAGCTTTCTTT. This chain joins TRBV4-1 and TRBJ1-1; maybe TRBD1 (6 bases). The CDR3 is 14 amino acids. In germline, CDR1 is MGHRA, CDR2 YSYEKL. V dropped 3 bases and J dropped 8 bases, with 16 bases sitting between them.

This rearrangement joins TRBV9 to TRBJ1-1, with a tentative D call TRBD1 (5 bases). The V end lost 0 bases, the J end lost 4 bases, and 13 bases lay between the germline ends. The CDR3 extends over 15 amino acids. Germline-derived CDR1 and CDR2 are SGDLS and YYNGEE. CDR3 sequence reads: CASSVGDSTLTEAFF. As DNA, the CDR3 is TGTGCCAGCAGCGTAGGGGACTCCACCCTCACTGAAGCTTTCTTT.

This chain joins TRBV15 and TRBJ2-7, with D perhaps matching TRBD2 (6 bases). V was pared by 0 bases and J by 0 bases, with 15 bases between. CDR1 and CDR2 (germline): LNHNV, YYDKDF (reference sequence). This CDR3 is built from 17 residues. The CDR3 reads CATSREGGGVSSYEQYF. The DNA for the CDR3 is TGTGCCACCAGCAGAGAGGGAGGCGGGGTTAGCTCCTACGAGCAGTACTTC.

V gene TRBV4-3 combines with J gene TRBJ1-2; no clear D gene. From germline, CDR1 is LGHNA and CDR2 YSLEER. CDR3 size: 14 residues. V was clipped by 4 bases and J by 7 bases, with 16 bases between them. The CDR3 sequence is CASSRLEAPAGYTF. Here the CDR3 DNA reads TGCGCCAGCAGCCGCCTAGAGGCCCCGGCTGGCTACACCTTC.

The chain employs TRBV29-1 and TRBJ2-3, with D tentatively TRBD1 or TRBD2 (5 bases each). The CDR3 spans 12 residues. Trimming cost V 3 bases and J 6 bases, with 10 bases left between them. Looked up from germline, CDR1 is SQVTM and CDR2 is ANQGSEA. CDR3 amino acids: CSVDWGGDTQYF. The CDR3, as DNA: TGCAGCGTTGATTGGGGCGGGGATACGCAGTATTTT.

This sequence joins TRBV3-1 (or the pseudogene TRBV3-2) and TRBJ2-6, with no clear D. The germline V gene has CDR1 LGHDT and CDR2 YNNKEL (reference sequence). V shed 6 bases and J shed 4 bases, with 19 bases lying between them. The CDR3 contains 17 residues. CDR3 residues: CASSPKNSLSGANVLTF. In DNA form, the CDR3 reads TGTGCCAGCAGTCCAAAGAACAGCTTGTCGGGGGCCAACGTCCTGACTTTC.

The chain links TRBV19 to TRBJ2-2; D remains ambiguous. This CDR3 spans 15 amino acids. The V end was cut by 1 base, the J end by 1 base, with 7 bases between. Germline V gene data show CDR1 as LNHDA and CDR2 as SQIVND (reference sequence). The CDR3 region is CASSIAHRNTGELFF. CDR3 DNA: TGTGCCAGTAGTATAGCGCATAGGAACACCGGGGAGCTGTTTTTT. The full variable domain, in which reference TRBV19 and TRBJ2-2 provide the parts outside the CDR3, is DGGITQSPKYLFRKEGQNVTLSCEQNLNHDAMYWYRQDPGQGLRLIYYSQIVNDFQKGDIAEGYSVSREKKESFPLTVTSAQKNPTAFYLCASSIAHRNTGELFFGEGSRLTVL.

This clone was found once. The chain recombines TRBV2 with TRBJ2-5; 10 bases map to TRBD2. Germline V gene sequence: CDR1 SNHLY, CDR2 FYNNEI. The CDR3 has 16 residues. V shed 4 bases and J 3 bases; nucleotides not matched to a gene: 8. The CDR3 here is CASSGRLAGEEETQYF. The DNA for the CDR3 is TGTGCCAGCAGTGGAAGGCTAGCGGGAGAGGAAGAGACCCAGTACTTC.

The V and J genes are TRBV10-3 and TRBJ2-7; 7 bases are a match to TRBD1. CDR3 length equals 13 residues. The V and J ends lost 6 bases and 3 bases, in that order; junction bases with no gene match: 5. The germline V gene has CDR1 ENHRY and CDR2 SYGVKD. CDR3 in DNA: TGTGCCATCAGGACCGGGACAGACTACGAGCAGTACTTC. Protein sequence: CAIRTGTDYEQYF.

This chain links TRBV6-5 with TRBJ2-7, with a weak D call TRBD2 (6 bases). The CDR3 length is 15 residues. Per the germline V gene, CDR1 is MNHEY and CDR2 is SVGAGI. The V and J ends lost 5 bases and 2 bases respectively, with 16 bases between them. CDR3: CASSRPGLHAYEQYF. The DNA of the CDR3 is TGTGCCAGCAGTCGACCGGGACTGCATGCCTACGAGCAGTACTTC.

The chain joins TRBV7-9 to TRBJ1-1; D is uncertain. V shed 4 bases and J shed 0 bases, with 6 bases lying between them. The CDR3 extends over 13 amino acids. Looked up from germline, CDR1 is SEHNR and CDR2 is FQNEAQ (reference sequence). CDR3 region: CASSSTLNTEAFF. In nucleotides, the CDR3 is TGTGCCAGCAGCTCGACACTGAACACTGAAGCTTTCTTT.

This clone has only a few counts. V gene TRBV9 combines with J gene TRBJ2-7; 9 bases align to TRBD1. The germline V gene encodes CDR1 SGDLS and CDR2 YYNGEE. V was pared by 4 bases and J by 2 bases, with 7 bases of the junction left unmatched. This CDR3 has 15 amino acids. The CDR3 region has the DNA TGTGCCAGCAGCCCCACGGGACAGGGTCCCTACGAGCAGTACTTC. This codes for CASSPTGQGPYEQYF.

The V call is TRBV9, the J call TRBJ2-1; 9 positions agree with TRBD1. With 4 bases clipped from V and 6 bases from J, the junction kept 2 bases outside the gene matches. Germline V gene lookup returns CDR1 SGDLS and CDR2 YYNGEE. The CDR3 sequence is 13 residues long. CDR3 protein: CASSSQGANEQFF. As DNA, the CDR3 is TGTGCCAGCAGCTCACAGGGGGCCAATGAGCAGTTCTTC.

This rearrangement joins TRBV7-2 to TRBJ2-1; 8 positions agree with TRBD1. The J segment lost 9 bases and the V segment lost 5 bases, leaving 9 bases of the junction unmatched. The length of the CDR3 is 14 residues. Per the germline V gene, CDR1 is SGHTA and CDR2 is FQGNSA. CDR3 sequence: CASSIKDRVFEQFF. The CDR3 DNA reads TGTGCCAGCAGCATCAAGGACAGGGTATTTGAGCAGTTCTTC.

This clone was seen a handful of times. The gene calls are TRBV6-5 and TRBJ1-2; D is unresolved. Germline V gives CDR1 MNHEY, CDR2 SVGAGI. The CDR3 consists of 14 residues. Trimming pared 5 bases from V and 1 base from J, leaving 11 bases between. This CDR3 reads CASSPTQDNYGYTF. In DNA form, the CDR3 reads TGTGCCAGCAGTCCCACCCAGGATAACTATGGCTACACCTTC.

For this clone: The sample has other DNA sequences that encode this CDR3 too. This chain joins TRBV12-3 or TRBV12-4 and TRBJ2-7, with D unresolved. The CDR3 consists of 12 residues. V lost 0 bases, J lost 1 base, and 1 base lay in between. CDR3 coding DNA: TGTGCCAGCAGTTTAGCTTCCTACGAGCAGTACTTC. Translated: CASSLASYEQYF.

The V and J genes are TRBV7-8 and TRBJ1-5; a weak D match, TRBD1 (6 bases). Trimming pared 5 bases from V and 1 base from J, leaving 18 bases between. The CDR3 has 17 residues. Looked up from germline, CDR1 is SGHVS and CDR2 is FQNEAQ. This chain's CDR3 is CASSPRGGRGSNQPQHF. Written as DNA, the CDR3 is TGTGCCAGCAGCCCACGAGGTGGCAGGGGAAGCAATCAGCCCCAGCATTTT.

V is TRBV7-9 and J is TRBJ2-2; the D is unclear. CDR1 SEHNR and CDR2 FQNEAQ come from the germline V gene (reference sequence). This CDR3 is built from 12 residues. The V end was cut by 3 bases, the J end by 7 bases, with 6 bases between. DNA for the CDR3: TGTGCCAGCAGCTTTTGGAGCGGGGAGCTGTTTTTT. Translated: CASSFWSGELFF.